The present TCR beta chain was sequenced within a study of CD4 T cells in relation to SARS-CoV-2 and coronaviruses. Study-wide background: After 10 days of antigen culture, PBMC TCR beta CDR3s were sequenced. Convalescent donors were aged 21 to 72, with median around 40 years.

Details on this clone: Its antigen is still unknown.

Points from the study as a whole: In roughly 65% of donors, memory CD4+ clonotypes crossrecognized SARS-CoV-2 and at least one common cold coronavirus spike.

The V and J ends lost 4 bases and 0 bases, in that order; junction bases with no gene match: 0. Looked up from germline, CDR1 is MNHEY and CDR2 is SMNVEV (reference sequence). The CDR3 consists of 14 residues. Sequencing used immunoSEQ multiplex PCR; TCRdb keeps in-frame clones, though not all of them. The data show tens of thousands of clones, with just over 75% seen just once and roughly 2.8% held by the top ten. The TCR sequence derives from an adult with COVID-19. Sequencing used memory CD4+ T cells from PBMCs, cultured in vitro. V and J are TRBV27 and TRBJ2-1; 7 bases fit TRBD1. This CDR3 reads CASSYRGSYNEQFF. Written as DNA, the CDR3 is TGTGCCAGCAGTTACAGGGGCTCCTACAATGAGCAGTTCTTC.